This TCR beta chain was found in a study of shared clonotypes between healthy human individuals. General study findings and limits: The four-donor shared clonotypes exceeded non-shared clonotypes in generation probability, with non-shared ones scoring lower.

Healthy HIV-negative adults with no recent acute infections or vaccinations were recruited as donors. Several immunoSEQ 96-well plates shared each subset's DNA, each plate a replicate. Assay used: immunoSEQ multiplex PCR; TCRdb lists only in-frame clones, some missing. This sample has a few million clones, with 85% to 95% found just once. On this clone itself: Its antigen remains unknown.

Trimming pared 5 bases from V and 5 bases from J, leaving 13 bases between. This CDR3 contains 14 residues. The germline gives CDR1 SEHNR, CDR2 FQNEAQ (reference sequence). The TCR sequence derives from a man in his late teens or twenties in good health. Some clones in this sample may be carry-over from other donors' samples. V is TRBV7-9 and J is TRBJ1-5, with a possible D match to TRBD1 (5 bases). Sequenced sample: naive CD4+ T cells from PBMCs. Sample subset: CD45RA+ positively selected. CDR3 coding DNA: TGTGCCAGCAGCCCGGTAGGGGAAGATCAGCCCCAGCATTTT. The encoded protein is CASSPVGEDQPQHF.